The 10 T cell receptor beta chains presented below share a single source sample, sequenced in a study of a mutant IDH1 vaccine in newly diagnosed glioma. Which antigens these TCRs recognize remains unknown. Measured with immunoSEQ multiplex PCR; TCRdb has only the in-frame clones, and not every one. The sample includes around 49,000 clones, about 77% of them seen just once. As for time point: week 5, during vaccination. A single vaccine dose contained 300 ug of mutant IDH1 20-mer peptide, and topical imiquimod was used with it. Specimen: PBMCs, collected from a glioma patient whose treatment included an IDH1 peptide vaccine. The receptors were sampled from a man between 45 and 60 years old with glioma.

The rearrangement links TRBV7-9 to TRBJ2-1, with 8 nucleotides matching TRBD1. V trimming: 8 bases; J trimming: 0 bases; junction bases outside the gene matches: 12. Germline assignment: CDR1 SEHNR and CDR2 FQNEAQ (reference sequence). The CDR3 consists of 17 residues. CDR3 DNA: TGTGCCAGCGAGACAGGGGTCCAGGGACCCTCCTACAATGAGCAGTTCTTC. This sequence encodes CASETGVQGPSYNEQFF.

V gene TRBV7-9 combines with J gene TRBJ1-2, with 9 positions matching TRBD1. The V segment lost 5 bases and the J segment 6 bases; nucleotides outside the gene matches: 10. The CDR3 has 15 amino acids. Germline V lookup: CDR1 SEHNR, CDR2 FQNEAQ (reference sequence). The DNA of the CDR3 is TGTGCCAGCAGCCCCGCCGGGACAGGGAGGAATGGCTACACCTTC. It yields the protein CASSPAGTGRNGYTF.

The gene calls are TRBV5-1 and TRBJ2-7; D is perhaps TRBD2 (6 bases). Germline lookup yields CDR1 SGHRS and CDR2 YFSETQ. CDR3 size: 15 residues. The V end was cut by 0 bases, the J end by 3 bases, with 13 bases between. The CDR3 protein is CASSLGSGESYEQYF. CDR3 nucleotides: TGCGCCAGCAGCTTGGGGTCGGGGGAGAGCTACGAGCAGTACTTC.

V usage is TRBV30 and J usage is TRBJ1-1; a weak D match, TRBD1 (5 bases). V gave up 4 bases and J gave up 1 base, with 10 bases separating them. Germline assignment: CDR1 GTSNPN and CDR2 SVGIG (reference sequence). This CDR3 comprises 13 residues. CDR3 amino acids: CAWTGGSNTEAFF. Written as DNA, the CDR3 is TGTGCCTGGACGGGGGGTTCGAACACTGAAGCTTTCTTT.

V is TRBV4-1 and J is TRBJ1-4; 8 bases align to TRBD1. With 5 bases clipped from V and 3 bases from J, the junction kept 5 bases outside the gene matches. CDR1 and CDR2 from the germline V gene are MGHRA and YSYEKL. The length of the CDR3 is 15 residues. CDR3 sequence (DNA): TGCGCCAGCAGCGGTGACAGGGGAGCTAATGAAAAACTGTTTTTT. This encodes CASSGDRGANEKLFF.

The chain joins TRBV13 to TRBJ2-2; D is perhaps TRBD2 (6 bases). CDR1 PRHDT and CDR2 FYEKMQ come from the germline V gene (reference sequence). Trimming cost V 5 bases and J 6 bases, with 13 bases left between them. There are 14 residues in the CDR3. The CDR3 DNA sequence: TGTGCCAGCAGCCCCGGGGGATCGGCCGGGGAGCTGTTTTTT. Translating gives CASSPGGSAGELFF. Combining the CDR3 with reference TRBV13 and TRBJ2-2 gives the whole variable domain AAGVIQSPRHLIKEKRETATLKCYPIPRHDTVYWYQQGPGQDPQFLISFYEKMQSDKGSIPDRFSAQQFSDYHSELNMSSLELGDSALYFCASSPGGSAGELFFGEGSRLTVL.

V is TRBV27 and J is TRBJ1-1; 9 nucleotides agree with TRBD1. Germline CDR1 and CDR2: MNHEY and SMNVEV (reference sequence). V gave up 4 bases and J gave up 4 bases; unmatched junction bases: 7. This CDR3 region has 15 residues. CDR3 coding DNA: TGTGCCAGCAGTTCCCCGGGACAGGGAGGCACTGAAGCTTTCTTT. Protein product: CASSSPGQGGTEAFF.

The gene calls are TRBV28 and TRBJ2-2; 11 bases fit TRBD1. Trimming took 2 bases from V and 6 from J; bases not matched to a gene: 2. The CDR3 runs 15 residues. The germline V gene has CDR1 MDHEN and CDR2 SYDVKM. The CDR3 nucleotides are TGTGCCAGCAGTTTAAGGGGACAGGGGGCCGGGGAGCTGTTTTTT. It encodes CASSLRGQGAGELFF. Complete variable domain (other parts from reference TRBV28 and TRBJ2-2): DVKVTQSSRYLVKRTGEKVFLECVQDMDHENMFWYRQDPGLGLRLIYFSYDVKMKEKGDIPEGYSVSREKKERFSLILESASTNQTSMYLCASSLRGQGAGELFFGEGSRLTVL.

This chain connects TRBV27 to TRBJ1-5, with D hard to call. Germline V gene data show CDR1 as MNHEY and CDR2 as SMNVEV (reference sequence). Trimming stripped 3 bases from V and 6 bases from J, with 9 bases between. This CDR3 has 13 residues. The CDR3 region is CASSFGGVQPQHF. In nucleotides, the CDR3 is TGTGCCAGCAGTTTCGGTGGGGTTCAGCCCCAGCATTTT.

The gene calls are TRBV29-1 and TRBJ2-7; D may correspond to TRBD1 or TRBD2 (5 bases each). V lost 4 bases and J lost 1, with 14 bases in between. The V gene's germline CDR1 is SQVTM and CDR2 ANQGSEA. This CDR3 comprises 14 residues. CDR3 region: CSVVRGENSYEQYF. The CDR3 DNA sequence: TGCAGCGTTGTGAGGGGAGAAAATTCCTACGAGCAGTACTTC.